The TCR beta chain under discussion was sequenced for a study of radiotherapy plus CTLA-4 blockade in lung cancer. The method was immunoSEQ multiplex PCR; TCRdb's version includes in-frame clones alone and lacks a portion of them. The table lists about 83,000 clones, around 76% of them singletons. The CDR3 has 13 amino acids. Germline trimming cut 6 bases from V and 2 bases from J; bases unmatched to any gene: 4. Germline-derived CDR1 and CDR2 are MNHEY and SVGAGI. The chain employs TRBV6-5 and TRBJ2-7, with 7 bases fitting TRBD1. This TCR was sampled from a human donor with non-small cell lung cancer who had a partial response to radiotherapy plus ipilimumab. Some clones in this sample may be carry-over from other donors' samples. The sequencing used peripheral blood, collected from a patient treated with radiotherapy plus ipilimumab. CDR3 nucleotide sequence: TGTGCCAGCAGACCCGACAGGGCCTACGAGCAGTACTTC. It is translated as CASRPDRAYEQYF.